This TCR beta chain originates from a study of T cell responses to AZD1222 COVID-19 vaccine. Sequencing was performed with immunoSEQ multiplex PCR; in TCRdb, only in-frame clones are kept and a portion is missing. The sample lists around 80,000 clones, 87% occurring once. About this clone: Antigen unknown.

V gave up 5 bases and J gave up 3 bases, with 19 bases separating them. This CDR3 has 16 residues. Germline V CDR1 and CDR2: MNHNY, SVGAGI (reference sequence). Study-level points and caveats: Clonal diversity may have been underestimated in mostly white British donors. The study found vaccine-associated CD4 TCRs spanning spike, dominant at 160-218 and 743-854. Recipients of AZD1222 seropositive at baseline numbered only five or six.

The TCR comes from an adult who received the AZD1222 COVID-19 vaccine. Here the sequenced sample was peripheral blood, taken 28 days after the second AZD1222 dose. The chain employs TRBV6-6 and TRBJ1-2; tentatively, D is TRBD1 (5 bases). Written as DNA, the CDR3 is TGTGCCAGCAGTCCCTCGGGGGAGGGGTTTGACTATGGCTACACCTTC. Amino acids: CASSPSGEGFDYGYTF.